Listed below are T cell receptor beta chains from one sample, sequenced in a study of T cell responses to AZD1222 COVID-19 vaccine. Profiled with immunoSEQ multiplex PCR; TCRdb holds only in-frame clones, not every one. The table includes under 120,000 clones, approximately 92% detected once. The input for sequencing was peripheral blood, taken on day 0 of AZD1222 vaccination. The receptors originated from an adult in good health. Each CDR3 is given with its conserved first and last residue. A D gene is named only where the DNA matches it firmly. Clone size appears in some rows only: once, few, many, or a class for an expanded clone.

TRBJ1-2 NA TRBV30 NA CAWSPGGEGYTF TGTGCCTGGAGTCCTGGGGGGGAGGGATACACCTTC
TRBJ2-7 NA TRBV3-1/TRBV3-2 NA CASSPTSISYEQYF TGTGCCAGCAGCCCCACTAGCATTTCCTACGAGCAGTACTTC
TRBJ2-3 TRBD2 TRBV29-1 NA CSVRTSGPLQYF TGCAGCGTTAGGACTAGCGGCCCCCTGCAGTATTTT
TRBJ2-6 TRBD1 TRBV11-2 NA CASSFHRDRAGVLTF TGTGCCAGCAGCTTTCATCGGGACAGGGCCGGGGTCCTGACTTTC
TRBJ1-3 NA TRBV11-2 NA CASRQVWASGNTIYF TGTGCCAGCAGACAGGTGTGGGCGTCTGGAAACACCATATATTTT
TRBJ2-1 NA TRBV10-2 NA CASSDLGLGEQFF TGCGCCAGCAGTGATCTCGGGCTCGGCGAGCAGTTCTTC
TRBJ2-3 NA TRBV11-2 NA CASSLVGAGTDTQYF TGTGCCAGCAGCTTAGTGGGGGCTGGGACAGATACGCAGTATTTT
TRBJ2-1 NA TRBV13 NA CASRILSTYNEQFF TGTGCCAGCAGGATTCTTTCTACCTACAATGAGCAGTTCTTC
TRBJ1-5 NA TRBV12-3/TRBV12-4 NA CASSFGTQPQHF TGTGCCAGCAGTTTTGGGACTCAGCCCCAGCATTTT
TRBJ2-3 NA TRBV5-1 NA CASSPRGGTGNTDTQYF TGCGCCAGCAGCCCCCGGGGGGGGACAGGGAACACAGATACGCAGTATTTT
TRBJ2-6 TRBD2 TRBV14 NA CASSQDLPLAGRSGANVLTF TGTGCCAGCAGCCAAGATCTCCCACTAGCGGGACGCTCTGGGGCCAACGTCCTGACTTTC
TRBJ2-5 NA TRBV2 few CASSEGWEGETQYF TGTGCCAGCAGTGAAGGATGGGAAGGAGAGACCCAGTACTTC
TRBJ1-2 NA TRBV18 NA CASSPYREGYTF TGTGCCAGCTCACCGTACAGGGAAGGCTACACCTTC
TRBJ2-3 NA TRBV6-2/TRBV6-3 NA CASSYPLFSGRNTDTQYF TGTGCCAGCAGTTACCCCCTATTCTCGGGACGGAACACAGATACGCAGTATTTT
TRBJ2-1 NA TRBV20-1 NA CSASSRLVSYNEQFF TGCAGTGCTAGTTCGAGACTAGTGTCCTACAATGAGCAGTTCTTC
TRBJ2-3 NA TRBV5-1 NA CASSLGSTPTDTQYF TGCGCCAGCAGCTTGGGCTCCACCCCCACAGATACGCAGTATTTT
TRBJ2-3 NA TRBV6-6 once CASSYSSGFSTDTQYF TGTGCCAGCAGTTACTCGAGTGGCTTTAGCACAGATACGCAGTATTTT
TRBJ2-5 NA TRBV7-2 NA CASSLTHRGAQETQYF TGTGCCAGCAGCTTGACACATCGGGGGGCTCAAGAGACCCAGTACTTC
TRBJ2-1 NA TRBV4-3 NA CASSQDGAGAYNEQFF TGCGCCAGCAGCCAAGATGGCGCAGGGGCATACAATGAGCAGTTCTTC
TRBJ1-2 NA TRBV30 once CAWRGRGSLYGYTF TGTGCCTGGAGAGGTAGGGGCTCCCTCTATGGCTACACCTTC
TRBJ2-7 NA TRBV21-1 few CACPGANSSYEQYF TGTGCCTGTCCAGGGGCGAATTCCTCCTACGAGCAGTACTTC
TRBJ2-1 TRBD2 TRBV11-3 NA CASSSEGLAGFNNEQFF TGTGCCAGCAGCTCAGAGGGACTAGCGGGGTTTAACAATGAGCAGTTCTTC
TRBJ1-1 NA TRBV19 once CASSLRGTGMAFF TGTGCCAGTAGCCTAAGGGGCACAGGGATGGCTTTCTTT
TRBJ2-7 NA TRBV19 NA CASSMGLAPEYEQYF TGTGCCAGTAGTATGGGGCTAGCGCCGGAATACGAGCAGTACTTC
TRBJ2-5 TRBD1 TRBV30 NA CAWSVGTGPQETQYF TGTGCCTGGAGTGTAGGGACAGGACCTCAAGAGACCCAGTACTTC
TRBJ2-5 NA TRBV27 NA CASRHRRGETQYF TGTGCCAGCAGACACCGAAGGGGGGAGACCCAGTACTTC
TRBJ2-6 TRBD1 TRBV28 NA CASSFAGQGVSGANVLTF TGTGCCAGCAGTTTTGCAGGACAGGGTGTCTCTGGGGCCAACGTCCTGACTTTC
TRBJ2-7 TRBD1 TRBV6-2/TRBV6-3 NA CASSLQGTYEQYF TGTGCCAGCAGCTTACAGGGGACCTACGAGCAGTACTTC
TRBJ1-5 NA TRBV27 NA CASRAGWDNQPQHF TGTGCCAGCAGGGCAGGCTGGGACAATCAGCCCCAGCATTTT
TRBJ2-4 TRBD2 TRBV7-9 NA CASSLAGLATDIQYF TGTGCCAGCAGCTTGGCGGGACTAGCGACGGACATTCAGTACTTC
TRBJ1-6 NA TRBV5-1 few CASSIGTNLNSPLHF TGCGCCAGCAGCATCGGGACAAACCTTAATTCACCCCTCCACTTT
TRBJ2-3 TRBD2 TRBV5-1 once CASSWEGRELVDTQYF TGCGCCAGCAGCTGGGAAGGGCGGGAGCTGGTGGATACGCAGTATTTT
TRBJ1-2 TRBD1 TRBV29-1 NA CSLGTDGYTF TGCAGCCTGGGGACAGATGGCTACACCTTC
TRBJ1-2 NA TRBV3-1/TRBV3-2 NA CASSQDWRSYGYTF TGTGCCAGCAGCCAAGATTGGAGGTCCTATGGCTACACCTTC
TRBJ2-7 NA TRBV28 NA CASSFGLSSYEQYF TGTGCCAGCAGTTTTGGGCTATCCTCCTACGAGCAGTACTTC
TRBJ2-6 NA TRBV18 NA CASSLQTSGANVLTF TGTGCCAGCTCACTGCAGACCTCTGGGGCCAACGTCCTGACTTTC